This T cell receptor (beta chain) was identified during a study of beta chain features in type 1 diabetes. Study-wide results and limits: A closer apparent resemblance between naive, central memory and Treg TCRB repertoires was seen in patients than in healthy donors. In every one of the four CD4+ subsets, TCRB CDR3s were moderately but significantly shorter in Type 1 diabetes patients.

This clone was picked up a small number of times. The target antigen is unknown. What was sequenced were expressed TCRB transcripts, since all of the isolated RNA had been reverse transcribed. The average read count of naive, central memory and regulatory T cell samples was about 3.3 million. Here immunoSEQ multiplex PCR was the method, and the copy in TCRdb shows in-frame clones only, minus some. The profile shows about 150,000 clones, 10% of them singletons. The germline CDR1 and CDR2 sequences are LNHDA and SQIVND (reference sequence). The ends were cut back, 4 bases at V and 10 bases at J, with 11 bases in the middle. This CDR3 has 12 residues.

The chain has TRBV19 and TRBJ2-1; D call uncertain. Material: central memory CD4+ T cells from blood. The sequence derives from a man aged 25-45 years with type 1 diabetes. CDR3 bases: TGTGCCAGTAGTACCTTACAGAGAGAGCAGTTCTTC. It translates to CASSTLQREQFF. The complete variable domain, with remaining parts taken from reference TRBV19 and TRBJ2-1, reads DGGITQSPKYLFRKEGQNVTLSCEQNLNHDAMYWYRQDPGQGLRLIYYSQIVNDFQKGDIAEGYSVSREKKESFPLTVTSAQKNPTAFYLCASSTLQREQFFGPGTRLTVL.